The T cell receptor beta chain described here comes from a study of blood T cell repertoires in COVID-19 (dated by TCRdb to 2018 to 2021). With regard to the full study: The collaborator samples originated in the United States, Italy and Spain and spanned the acute and convalescent phases of COVID-19. The material from the prospective study consisted of cDNA or gDNA derived from T cells, B-cell-depleted T cells, or PBMCs. The dataset comprised deeply sampled blood TCRbeta repertoires from subjects exposed to, actively infected with, or recovered from COVID-19. The repertoires were released in a freely available public database intended as a resource for research on the immune response to SARS-CoV-2. Samples were obtained from the ongoing ImmuneRACE study (first 160 participants) and from some 1,200 subjects provided by 6 global collaborators. The sample metadata nearly always contained a de-identified subject ID, COVID-19 status, age in years and sex. Where available, HLA class I and class II types were taken from metadata supplied by the sample provider and were not determined by assay-based typing. General study outcomes and caveats: Clinical and demographic metadata were provided uncurated, with the amount varying by source and participant.

Counted from cysteine to phenylalanine, this CDR3 has 16 amino acids. The retained sequence is limited to the CDR3, 48 bases, with the frame set at the first base. V is reduced by 4 bases and J by 2 bases, leaving a spacing of 16 bases between them. For CDR1 and CDR2, the germline V gene lists KGHSH and LQKENI. The immunoSEQ Assay, a bias-controlled multiplex PCR, was used to amplify TCRbeta CDR3 regions from genomic DNA. The published analysis was carried out like this. The number of nucleated cells in each sample was estimated from the amplification of reference gene primers within the assay. Sequence reads were collapsed and filtered to measure the absolute abundance of every unique TCRbeta CDR3 rearrangement. For each sample, productive Simpson clonality was calculated as the square root of Simpson's diversity index over productive rearrangements. TCRdb obtained this table from immuneACCESS and retained in-frame rearrangements with V and J assigned. These tables miss some clones; where compared with another copy, unresolved V genes account for less than half of the shortfall, and the remainder is unexplained. The V and J calls and the clone size are those of that table, but D and trimming were determined from the DNA. This sample is represented by roughly 150,000 clones; more than 75% of them were singletons. The top ten clonotypes cover around 6.1% of the sample.

Each collaborating institution followed its own protocols to collect whole blood in K2EDTA tubes. For TCRbeta analysis, collaborators shipped samples in one of three forms: frozen whole blood, isolated PBMCs, or DNA extracted from either of those sample types. Worth noting for this clone: The antigen it binds to is not known. Per-base quality was not reported, and no clone a single base away is much larger than it.

This TCR derives from a man aged 80 or over with acute or convalescent COVID-19. The specimen sequenced was peripheral blood. The chain is assembled from TRBV18 and TRBJ2-3; no D gene is confidently identified. The sequence in DNA is TGTGCCAGCTCACTCCCGTCTGCCACGGTCACAGATACGCAGTATTTT. Translated, this is CASSLPSATVTDTQYF.